A selection of T cell receptor beta chains follows, all from one sample in a study of technical replicates of blood from a handful of donors. The table came from immunoSEQ multiplex PCR; TCRdb's copy has only in-frame clones and leaves some out. The sample holds more than 65,000 clones, around 95% seen once. Specimen: T cells isolated from PBMCs. These TCRs come from a human donor in good health. The CDR3 runs from the conserved cysteine through the conserved F or W. A D gene is named only where the DNA matches it firmly. Clone size, where shown, is once, few, many, or a class for clones that have expanded.

clone_size | d_call | j_call | v_call | cdr3_length | cdr3_aa | cdr3_nt
NA | NA | TRBJ1-4 | TRBV9 | 14 | CASSGRALPQELFF | TGTGCCAGCAGCGGCAGGGCATTACCACAAGAGCTGTTTTTT
NA | NA | TRBJ1-5 | TRBV30 | 13 | CAWSYEAGQPQHF | TGTGCCTGGAGTTACGAGGCGGGTCAGCCCCAGCATTTT
NA | NA | TRBJ2-2 | TRBV2 | 14 | CARQNGVGTGELFF | TGTGCCAGACAAAACGGGGTAGGAACCGGGGAGCTGTTTTTT
NA | NA | TRBJ2-7 | TRBV7-6 | 14 | CASSLARGPHEQYF | TGTGCCAGCAGCTTAGCGCGAGGGCCTCACGAGCAGTACTTC
NA | NA | TRBJ1-3 | TRBV6-1 | 15 | CASSEALSSGNTIYF | TGTGCCAGCAGTGAAGCCCTTAGCTCTGGAAACACCATATATTTT
NA | NA | TRBJ1-5 | TRBV30 | 16 | CAWSASPWGSNQPQHF | TGTGCCTGGAGTGCCTCGCCGTGGGGCAGCAATCAGCCCCAGCATTTT
NA | NA | TRBJ2-7 | TRBV6-4 | 18 | CASRLSRDFDLILYEQYF | TGTGCCAGCAGACTTTCAAGGGACTTCGACCTTATCTTATACGAGCAGTACTTC
once | TRBD1 | TRBJ2-7 | TRBV11-2 | 14 | CASSGTGTVHEQYF | TGTGCCAGCAGTGGGACAGGGACCGTCCACGAGCAGTACTTC
NA | TRBD1 | TRBJ2-1 | TRBV29-1 | 15 | CSVAKTGDRYNEQFF | TGCAGCGTTGCCAAGACAGGGGATCGTTACAATGAGCAGTTCTTC
once | NA | TRBJ1-2 | TRBV2 | 10 | CARGGYGYTF | TGTGCCAGGGGGGGCTATGGCTACACCTTC
NA | TRBD1 | TRBJ2-7 | TRBV11-3 | 19 | CASSLKGGQGRRKPYEQYF | TGTGCCAGCAGCTTAAAAGGGGGACAGGGCCGAAGGAAGCCCTACGAGCAGTACTTC
NA | NA | TRBJ2-3 | TRBV4-1 | 15 | CASSRADELTDTQYF | TGCGCCAGCAGCCGAGCGGATGAACTAACAGATACGCAGTATTTT
NA | NA | TRBJ1-1 | TRBV2 | 13 | CASSFQGNTEAFF | TGTGCCAGCAGTTTCCAGGGGAACACTGAAGCTTTCTTT
NA | TRBD1 | TRBJ1-1 | TRBV28 | 14 | CASTQPGQGARAFF | TGTGCCAGCACCCAGCCGGGACAGGGGGCCAGAGCTTTCTTT
NA | NA | TRBJ2-6 | TRBV29-1 | 15 | CSVELSSAGANVLTF | TGCAGCGTTGAACTCTCCAGTGCTGGGGCCAACGTCCTGACTTTC
NA | TRBD1 | TRBJ2-2 | TRBV11-3 | 12 | CASSQGQGRLFF | TGTGCCAGCAGCCAAGGACAGGGGAGGCTGTTTTTT
NA | TRBD1 | TRBJ2-1 | TRBV11-3 | 16 | CASSPQDRGRNNEQFF | TGTGCCAGCAGCCCGCAGGACAGGGGAAGGAACAATGAGCAGTTCTTC
NA | TRBD2 | TRBJ2-3 | TRBV14 | 16 | CASSQSGSGGANTQYF | TGTGCCAGCAGCCAAAGCGGCAGCGGGGGGGCGAATACGCAGTATTTT
once | NA | TRBJ2-5 | TRBV5-6 | 19 | CASSLEWRRLQAVQETQYF | TGTGCCAGCAGCTTGGAGTGGCGGAGGCTCCAGGCGGTCCAAGAGACCCAGTACTTC
NA | TRBD1 | TRBJ2-1 | TRBV2 | 15 | CASSPQGLTYNEQFF | TGTGCCAGCAGCCCACAGGGGCTGACCTACAATGAGCAGTTCTTC
NA | TRBD2 | TRBJ2-5 | TRBV5-1 | 17 | CASSLGTSSIMRETQYF | TGCGCCAGCAGCCTTGGGACTAGTTCAATAATGCGAGAGACCCAGTACTTC
NA | TRBD1 | TRBJ1-6 | TRBV10-3 | 16 | CAISERGQVNNSPLHF | TGTGCCATCAGTGAAAGAGGACAGGTCAATAATTCACCCCTCCACTTT
NA | NA | TRBJ2-5 | TRBV5-1 | 14 | CASSSRQYQETQYF | TGCGCCAGCAGCTCCAGGCAGTACCAAGAGACCCAGTACTTC
NA | NA | TRBJ2-6 | TRBV5-1 | 16 | CASSLGFRAGANVLTF | TGCGCCAGCAGCTTGGGGTTCAGGGCTGGGGCCAACGTCCTGACTTTC
NA | TRBD1 | TRBJ2-2 | TRBV2 | 20 | CASSVAPGQGGKGNTGELFF | TGTGCCAGCAGCGTAGCCCCGGGACAGGGGGGCAAAGGGAACACCGGGGAGCTGTTTTTT